This record covers a single T cell receptor beta chain. Antigen: not known. A read error is possible here, since a much larger clone lies one base away. Together with thyroid ultrasound, orbital computed tomography, serum thyroxine and TRAb, clinical symptoms were used for diagnoses. Amplified regions were TCR beta CDR3 sequences from RNA transcripts. First-round RT-PCR targeting the TCR CDR3 was performed with the HTBI primer set. TCRdb processed the multiplex PCR reads anew with MiXCR; each CDR3 protein has one entry. The repertoire holds about 640,000 distinct CDR3 sequences, with 20% as singletons. This record comes from a study of T cells in Graves' hyperthyroidism and ophthalmopathy. Across the whole study: Blood was drawn when the patient was first diagnosed and still untreated.

Broader study findings: Before onset, by a median of approximately 5.9 months, the model predicted ophthalmopathy. Within blood appeared most thyroid clonotypes that had expanded above 0.001.

In germline, CDR1 is SGHTA, CDR2 FQGNSA. V lost 5 bases and J lost 7; bases outside the gene matches: 15. The CDR3 totals 17 residues. Sequencing was done on a sample of blood. This chain links TRBV7-2 with TRBJ2-1, with 9 positions matching TRBD2. The TCR originated in a man aged 25 to 45 with Graves' ophthalmopathy. For the CDR3, the DNA is TGTGCCAGCAGCCGAATTAGCGGGAGAGCCCGAGGTAATGAGCAGTTCTTC. Amino acids: CASSRISGRARGNEQFF. The full variable domain, its missing parts supplied by reference TRBV7-2 and TRBJ2-1, is GAGVSQSPSNKVTEKGKDVELRCDPISGHTALYWYRQSLGQGLEFLIYFQGNSAPDKSGLPSDRFSAERTGGSVSTLTIQRTQQEDSAVYLCASSRISGRARGNEQFFGPGTRLTVL.